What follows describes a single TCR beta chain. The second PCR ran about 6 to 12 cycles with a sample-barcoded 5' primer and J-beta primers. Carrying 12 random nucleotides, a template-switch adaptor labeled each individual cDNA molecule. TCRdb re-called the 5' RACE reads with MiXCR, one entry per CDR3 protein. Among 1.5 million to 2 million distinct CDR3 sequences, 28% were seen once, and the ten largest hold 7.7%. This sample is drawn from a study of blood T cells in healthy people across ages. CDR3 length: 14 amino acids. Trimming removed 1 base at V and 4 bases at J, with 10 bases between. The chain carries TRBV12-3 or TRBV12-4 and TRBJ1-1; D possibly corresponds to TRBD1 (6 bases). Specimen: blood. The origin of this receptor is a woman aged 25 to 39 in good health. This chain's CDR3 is CASSLGGQFTEAFF. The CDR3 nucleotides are TGTGCCAGCAGTTTAGGTGGACAGTTCACTGAAGCTTTCTTT.